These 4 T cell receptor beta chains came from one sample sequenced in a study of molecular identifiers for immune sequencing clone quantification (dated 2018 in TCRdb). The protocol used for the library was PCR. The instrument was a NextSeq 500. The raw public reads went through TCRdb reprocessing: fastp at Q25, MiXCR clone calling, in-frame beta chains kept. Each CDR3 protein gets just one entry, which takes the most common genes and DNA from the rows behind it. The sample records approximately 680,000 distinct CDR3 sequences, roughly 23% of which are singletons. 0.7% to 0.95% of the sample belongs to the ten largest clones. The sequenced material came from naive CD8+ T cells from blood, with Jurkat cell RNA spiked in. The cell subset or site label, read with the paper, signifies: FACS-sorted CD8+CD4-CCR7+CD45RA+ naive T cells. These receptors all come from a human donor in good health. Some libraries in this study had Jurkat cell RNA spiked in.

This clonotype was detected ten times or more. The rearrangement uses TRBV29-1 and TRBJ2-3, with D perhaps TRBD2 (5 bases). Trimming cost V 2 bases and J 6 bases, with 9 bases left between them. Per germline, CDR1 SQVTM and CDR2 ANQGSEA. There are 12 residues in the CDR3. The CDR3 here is CSVELATDTQYF. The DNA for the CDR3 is TGCAGCGTTGAACTAGCCACCGATACGCAGTATTTT.

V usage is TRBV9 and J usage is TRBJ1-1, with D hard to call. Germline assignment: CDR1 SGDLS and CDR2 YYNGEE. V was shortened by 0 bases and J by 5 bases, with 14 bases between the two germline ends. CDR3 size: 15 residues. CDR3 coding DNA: TGTGCCAGCAGCGTAGTTGTCTATGGGGAAACTGAAGCTTTCTTT. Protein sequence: CASSVVVYGETEAFF.

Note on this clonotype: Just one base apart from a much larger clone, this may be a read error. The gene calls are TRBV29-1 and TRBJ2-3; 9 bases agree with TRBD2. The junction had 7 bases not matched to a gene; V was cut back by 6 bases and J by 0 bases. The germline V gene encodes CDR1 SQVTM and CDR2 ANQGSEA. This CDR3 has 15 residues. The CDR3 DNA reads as TGCAGCGTCTTAGGCGGGGGGGATAGCACAGATACGCAGTATTTT. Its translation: CSVLGGGDSTDTQYF.

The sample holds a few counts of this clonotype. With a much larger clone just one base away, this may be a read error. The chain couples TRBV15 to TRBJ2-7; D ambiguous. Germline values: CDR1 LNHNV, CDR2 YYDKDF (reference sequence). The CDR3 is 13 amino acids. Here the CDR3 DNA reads TGTGCCATCAGCAAGGAACTCTCCTACGAGCAGTACTTC. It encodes CAISKELSYEQYF.